A selection of T cell receptor beta chains follows, all from one sample in a study of T cell changes during pregnancy in multiple sclerosis. Only in-frame clones appear in the TCRdb table, and some are missing; sequencing was by immunoSEQ multiplex PCR. Among about 85,000 clones listed, roughly nine tenths were seen once. The sample in question was peripheral blood, obtained in the first trimester of pregnancy. The origin of the receptors is a female donor with multiple sclerosis, enrolled in a pregnancy study. CDR3s include the opening cysteine and the closing phenylalanine or tryptophan. A D gene is named only where the DNA matches it firmly. Expanded clones get a size class; other rows say once, few or many, or leave the size out.

j_call,clone_size,d_call,v_call,cdr3_aa,cdr3_nt
TRBJ1-6,.,.,TRBV4-3,CASSHSRQGNSPLHF,TGCGCCAGCAGCCATTCACGACAAGGCAATTCACCCCTCCACTTT
TRBJ2-5,.,TRBD2,TRBV29-1,CSSGGVLRETQYF,TGCAGCTCGGGGGGGGTTTTGCGAGAGACCCAGTACTTC
TRBJ2-1,.,TRBD1,TRBV7-9,CASSASGGSSYNEQFF,TGTGCCAGCAGCGCTTCAGGGGGAAGCTCCTACAATGAGCAGTTCTTC
TRBJ1-2,.,.,TRBV7-9,CASSFRELGQSYGYTF,TGTGCCAGCAGCTTCCGAGAACTTGGACAGAGCTATGGCTACACCTTC
TRBJ1-2,few,.,TRBV2,CASSVAGYGYTF,TGTGCCAGCAGTGTCGCGGGGTATGGCTACACCTTC
TRBJ1-3,.,TRBD1,TRBV9,CASSVAVGTVSSGNTIYF,TGTGCCAGCAGCGTAGCCGTAGGGACAGTCTCTTCTGGAAACACCATATATTTT
TRBJ2-7,.,TRBD1,TRBV4-3,CASSQDWTGGYEQYF,TGCGCCAGCAGCCAAGATTGGACAGGGGGCTACGAGCAGTACTTC
TRBJ2-5,.,.,TRBV11-2,CASSSRGPTSPQGETQYF,TGTGCCAGCAGCTCCAGGGGACCGACTAGCCCCCAGGGGGAGACCCAGTACTTC
TRBJ2-6,.,.,TRBV6-1,CASSRGAGANVLTF,TGTGCCAGCTCACGAGGCGCGGGTGCCAACGTCCTGACTTTC
TRBJ1-1,.,TRBD1,TRBV19,CASRRAGGTEAFF,TGTGCCAGTAGGAGGGCAGGGGGCACTGAAGCTTTCTTT
TRBJ1-1,.,.,TRBV18,CASSRGLDSEAFF,TGTGCCAGCTCACGGGGTTTGGACAGCGAAGCTTTCTTT
TRBJ2-1,.,.,TRBV27,CASSTLVGALLNGQFF,TGTGCCAGCAGTACCCTTGTGGGAGCGCTCCTGAATGGGCAGTTCTTC
TRBJ2-1,.,TRBD2,TRBV19,CASSIVPASGTLDGLFF,TGTGCCAGTAGTATAGTTCCGGCTAGCGGGACTTTGGATGGTCTGTTCTTC
TRBJ1-2,.,TRBD1,TRBV10-1,CASGTEDNYGYTF,TGCGCCAGCGGGACAGAAGACAACTATGGCTACACCTTC
TRBJ2-7,.,TRBD1,TRBV28,CASRTGGTGSAYEQYF,TGTGCCAGCAGGACAGGGGGCACAGGATCGGCCTACGAGCAGTACTTC
TRBJ2-2,.,TRBD2,TRBV5-1,CASSPSGTSGTGELFF,TGCGCCAGCAGCCCCTCCGGGACTAGCGGGACCGGGGAGCTGTTTTTT
TRBJ1-1,.,.,TRBV27,CASSFNIKMNTEAFF,TGTGCCAGCAGTTTTAACATAAAGATGAACACTGAAGCTTTCTTT
TRBJ2-1,.,TRBD2,TRBV27,CASKGLAGAGNEQFF,TGTGCCAGCAAGGGACTAGCGGGAGCAGGGAATGAGCAGTTCTTC
TRBJ1-4,.,TRBD1,TRBV15,CATSIRGLNEKLFF,TGTGCCACCAGCATCAGGGGGCTGAATGAAAAACTGTTTTTT
TRBJ2-7,.,TRBD2,TRBV11-2,CASSAIAGPHEQYF,TGTGCCAGCAGCGCGATAGCGGGGCCCCACGAGCAGTACTTC
TRBJ1-5,once,.,TRBV2,CASRGSGGQGTQHF,TGTGCCAGCAGAGGTTCCGGGGGGCAGGGCACCCAGCATTTT
TRBJ2-5,.,.,TRBV29-1,CSVDLSVRAEETQYF,TGCAGCGTTGATCTTAGCGTCAGAGCGGAAGAGACCCAGTACTTC